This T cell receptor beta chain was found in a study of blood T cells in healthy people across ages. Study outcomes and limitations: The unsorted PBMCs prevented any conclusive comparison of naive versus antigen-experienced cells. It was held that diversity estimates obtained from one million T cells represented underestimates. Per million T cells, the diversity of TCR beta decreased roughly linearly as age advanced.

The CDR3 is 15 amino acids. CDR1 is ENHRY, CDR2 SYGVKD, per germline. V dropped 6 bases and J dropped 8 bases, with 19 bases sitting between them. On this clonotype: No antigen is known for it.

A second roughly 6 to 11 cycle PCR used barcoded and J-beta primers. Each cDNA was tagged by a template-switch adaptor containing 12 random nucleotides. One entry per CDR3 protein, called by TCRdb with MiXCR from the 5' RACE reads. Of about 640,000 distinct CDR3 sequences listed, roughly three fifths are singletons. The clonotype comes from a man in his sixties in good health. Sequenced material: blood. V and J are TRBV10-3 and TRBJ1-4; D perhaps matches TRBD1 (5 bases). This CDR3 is CAISLGTGTVEKLFF. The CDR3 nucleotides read TGTGCCATCAGCCTGGGAACCGGGACTGTCGAAAAACTGTTTTTT.